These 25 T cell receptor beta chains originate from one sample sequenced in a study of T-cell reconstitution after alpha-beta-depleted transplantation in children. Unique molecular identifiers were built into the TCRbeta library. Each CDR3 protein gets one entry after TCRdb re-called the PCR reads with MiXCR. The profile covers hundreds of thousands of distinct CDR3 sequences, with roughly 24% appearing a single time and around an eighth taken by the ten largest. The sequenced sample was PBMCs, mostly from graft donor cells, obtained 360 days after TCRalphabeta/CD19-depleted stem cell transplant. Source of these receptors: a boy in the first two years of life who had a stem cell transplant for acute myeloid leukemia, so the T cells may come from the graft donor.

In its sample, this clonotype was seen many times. CDR3 coding DNA: TGCGCCAGCAGCGTGGACAGGGGGCTGAAAGATACGCAGTATTTT. This gives the protein CASSVDRGLKDTQYF. V gene TRBV5-1 combines with J gene TRBJ2-3, with 11 bases that match TRBD1. Germline assignment: CDR1 SGHRS and CDR2 YFSETQ. The CDR3 has 15 amino acids. Trimming at V came to 4 bases and at J to 5 bases, leaving 6 bases not matched to a gene. Complete variable domain (other parts from reference TRBV5-1 and TRBJ2-3): KAGVTQTPRYLIKTRGQQVTLSCSPISGHRSVSWYQQTPGQGLQFLFEYFSETQRNKGNFPGRFSGRQFSNSRSEMNVSTLELGDSALYLCASSVDRGLKDTQYFGPGTRLTVL.

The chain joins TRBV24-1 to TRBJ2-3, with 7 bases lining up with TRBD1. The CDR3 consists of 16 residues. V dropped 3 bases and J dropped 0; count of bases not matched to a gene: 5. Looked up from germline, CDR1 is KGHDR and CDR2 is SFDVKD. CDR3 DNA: TGTGCCACCAGTGATAAGAGGGGGCTTAGCACAGATACGCAGTATTTT. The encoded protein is CATSDKRGLSTDTQYF.

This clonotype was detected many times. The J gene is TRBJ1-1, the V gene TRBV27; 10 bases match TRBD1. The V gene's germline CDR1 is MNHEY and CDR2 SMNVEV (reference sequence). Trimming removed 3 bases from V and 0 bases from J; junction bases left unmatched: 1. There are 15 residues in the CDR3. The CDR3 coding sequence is TGTGCCAGCAGTTTGACAGGGGGCGTGAACACTGAAGCTTTCTTT. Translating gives CASSLTGGVNTEAFF.

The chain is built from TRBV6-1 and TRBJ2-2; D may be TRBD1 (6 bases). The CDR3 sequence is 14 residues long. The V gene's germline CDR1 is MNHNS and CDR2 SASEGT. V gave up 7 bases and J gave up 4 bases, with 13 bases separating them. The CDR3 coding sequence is TGTGCCAGCAAAAGGGGGACATCCACCGGGGAGCTGTTTTTT. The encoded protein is CASKRGTSTGELFF.

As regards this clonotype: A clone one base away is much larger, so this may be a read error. The CDR3 loop is CASSGARGRPETQYF. CDR3 bases: TGTGCCAGCAGCGGGGCGCGGGGAAGGCCAGAGACCCAGTACTTC. The chain carries TRBV7-2 and TRBJ2-5; the D gene is possibly TRBD2 (6 bases). CDR1 and CDR2 from the germline V gene are SGHTA and FQGNSA. CDR3 length: 15 residues. Between the trimmed V and J ends, which lost 5 bases and 4 bases, there was a span of 17 bases.

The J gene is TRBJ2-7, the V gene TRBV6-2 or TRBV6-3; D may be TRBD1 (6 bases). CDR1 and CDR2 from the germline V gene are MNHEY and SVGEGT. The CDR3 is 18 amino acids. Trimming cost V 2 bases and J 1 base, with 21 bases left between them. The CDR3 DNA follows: TGTGCCAGCAGTTACCGCGGTTGGGGTGGCAGGGGATCCTACGAGCAGTACTTC. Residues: CASSYRGWGGRGSYEQYF.

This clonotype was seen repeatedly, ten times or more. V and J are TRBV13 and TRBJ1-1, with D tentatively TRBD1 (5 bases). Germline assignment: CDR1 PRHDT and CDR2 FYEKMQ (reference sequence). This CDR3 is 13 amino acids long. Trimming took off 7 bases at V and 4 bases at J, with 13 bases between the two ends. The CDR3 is CASTPWGSTEAFF. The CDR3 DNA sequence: TGTGCCAGCACTCCCTGGGGGAGCACTGAAGCTTTCTTT.

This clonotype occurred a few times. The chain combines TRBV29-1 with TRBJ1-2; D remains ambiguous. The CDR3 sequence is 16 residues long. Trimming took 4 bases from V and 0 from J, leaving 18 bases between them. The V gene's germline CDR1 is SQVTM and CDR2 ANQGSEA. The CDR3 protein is CSVGSADGRANYGYTF. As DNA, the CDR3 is TGCAGCGTTGGATCGGCAGACGGGCGAGCTAACTATGGCTACACCTTC.

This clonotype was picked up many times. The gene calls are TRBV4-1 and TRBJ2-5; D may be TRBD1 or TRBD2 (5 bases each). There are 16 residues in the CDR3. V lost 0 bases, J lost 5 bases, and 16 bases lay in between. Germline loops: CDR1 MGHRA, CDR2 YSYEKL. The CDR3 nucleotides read TGCGCCAGCAGCCAAGAGAAGGGGACCTGGAGGGAGACCCAGTACTTC. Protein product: CASSQEKGTWRETQYF.

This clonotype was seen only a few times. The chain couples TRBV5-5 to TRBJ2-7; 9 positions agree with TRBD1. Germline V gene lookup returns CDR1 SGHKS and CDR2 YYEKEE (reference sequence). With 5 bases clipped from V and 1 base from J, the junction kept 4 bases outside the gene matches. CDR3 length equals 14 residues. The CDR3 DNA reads TGTGCCAGCAGGTACGGACAGGGGTCCTACGAGCAGTACTTC. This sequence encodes CASRYGQGSYEQYF. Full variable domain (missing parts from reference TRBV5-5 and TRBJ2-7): DAGVTQSPTHLIKTRGQQVTLRCSPISGHKSVSWYQQVLGQGPQFIFQYYEKEERGRGNFPDRFSARQFPNYSSELNVNALLLGDSALYLCASRYGQGSYEQYFGPGTRLTVT.

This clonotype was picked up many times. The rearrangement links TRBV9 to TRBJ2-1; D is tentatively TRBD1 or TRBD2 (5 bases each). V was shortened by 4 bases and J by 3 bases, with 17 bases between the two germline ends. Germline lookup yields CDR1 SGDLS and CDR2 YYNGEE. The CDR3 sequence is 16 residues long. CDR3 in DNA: TGTGCCAGCAGCTCCCGGGTGGGGGAGCTCTACAATGAGCAGTTCTTC. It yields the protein CASSSRVGELYNEQFF.

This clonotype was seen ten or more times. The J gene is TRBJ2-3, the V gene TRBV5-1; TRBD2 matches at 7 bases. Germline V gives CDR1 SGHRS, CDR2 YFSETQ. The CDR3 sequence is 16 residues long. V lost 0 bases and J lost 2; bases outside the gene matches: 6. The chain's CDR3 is CASSLEGGSHTDTQYF. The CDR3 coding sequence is TGCGCCAGCAGCTTGGAGGGAGGGTCACACACAGATACGCAGTATTTT.

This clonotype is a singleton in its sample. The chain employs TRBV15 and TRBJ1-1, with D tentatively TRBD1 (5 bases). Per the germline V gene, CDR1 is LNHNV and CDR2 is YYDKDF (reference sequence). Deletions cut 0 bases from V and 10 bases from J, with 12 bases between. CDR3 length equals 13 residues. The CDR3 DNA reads TGTGCCACCAGCAGAGATGCGGGGCAGGGAGCTTTCTTT. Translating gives CATSRDAGQGAFF.

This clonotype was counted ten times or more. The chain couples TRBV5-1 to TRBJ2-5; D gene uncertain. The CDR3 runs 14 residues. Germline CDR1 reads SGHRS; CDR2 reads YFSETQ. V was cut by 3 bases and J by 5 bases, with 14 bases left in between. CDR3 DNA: TGCGCCAGCAGCTCCGGCCCGGTAAGGGAGACCCAGTACTTC. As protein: CASSSGPVRETQYF.

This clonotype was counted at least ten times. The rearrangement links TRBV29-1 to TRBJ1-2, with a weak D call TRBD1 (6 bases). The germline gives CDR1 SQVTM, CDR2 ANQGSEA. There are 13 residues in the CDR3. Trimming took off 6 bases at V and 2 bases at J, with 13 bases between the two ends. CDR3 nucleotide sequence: TGCAGCGTCCTGGGGGGCTCAAACTATGGCTACACCTTC. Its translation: CSVLGGSNYGYTF.

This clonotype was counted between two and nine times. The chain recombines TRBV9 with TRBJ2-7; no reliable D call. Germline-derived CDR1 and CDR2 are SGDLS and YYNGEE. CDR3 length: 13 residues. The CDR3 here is CASSVDKVYKQYV. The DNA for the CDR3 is TGTGCCAGCAGCGTAGATAAGGTCTACAAGCAGTACGTC.

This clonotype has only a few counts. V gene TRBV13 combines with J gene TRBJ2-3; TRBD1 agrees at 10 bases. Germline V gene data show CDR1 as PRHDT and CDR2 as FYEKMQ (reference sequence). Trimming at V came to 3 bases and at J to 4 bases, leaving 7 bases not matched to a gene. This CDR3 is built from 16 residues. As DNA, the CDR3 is TGTGCCAGCAGCTTTTTCCGGGACAGGGGTCCAGATACGCAGTATTTT. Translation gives CASSFFRDRGPDTQYF.

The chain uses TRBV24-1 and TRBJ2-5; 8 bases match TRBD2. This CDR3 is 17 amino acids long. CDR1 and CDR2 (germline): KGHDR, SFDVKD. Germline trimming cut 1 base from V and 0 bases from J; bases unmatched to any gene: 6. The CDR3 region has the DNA TGTGCCACCAGTGATTTTGAGCGGGGGAAGTACCAAGAGACCCAGTACTTC. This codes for CATSDFERGKYQETQYF.

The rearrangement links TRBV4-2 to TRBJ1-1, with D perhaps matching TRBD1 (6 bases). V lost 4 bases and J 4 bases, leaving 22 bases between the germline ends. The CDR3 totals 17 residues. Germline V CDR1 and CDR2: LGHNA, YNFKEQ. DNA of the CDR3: TGTGCCAGCAGCCCCCGGGGGCGAGGGCTAAAGGCCACTGAAGCTTTCTTT. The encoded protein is CASSPRGRGLKATEAFF.

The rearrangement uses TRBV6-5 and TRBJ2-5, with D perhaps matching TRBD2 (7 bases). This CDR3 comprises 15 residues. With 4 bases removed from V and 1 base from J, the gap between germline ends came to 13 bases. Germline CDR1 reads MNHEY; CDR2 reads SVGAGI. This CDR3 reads CASSLGGLLQETQYF. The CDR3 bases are TGTGCCAGCAGTTTGGGGGGGCTCCTCCAAGAGACCCAGTACTTC.

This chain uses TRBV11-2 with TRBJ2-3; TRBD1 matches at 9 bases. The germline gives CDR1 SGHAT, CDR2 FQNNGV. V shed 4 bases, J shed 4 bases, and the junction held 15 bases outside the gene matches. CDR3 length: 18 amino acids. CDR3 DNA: TGTGCCAGCAGCTCCGGGACAGGGAGTAGCGTAGTGTCAGATACGCAGTATTTT. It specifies CASSSGTGSSVVSDTQYF.

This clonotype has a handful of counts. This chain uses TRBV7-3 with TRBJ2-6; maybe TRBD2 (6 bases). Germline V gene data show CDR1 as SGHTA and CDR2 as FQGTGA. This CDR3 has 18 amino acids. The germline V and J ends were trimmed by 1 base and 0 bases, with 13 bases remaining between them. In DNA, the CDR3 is TGTGCCAGCAGCTTAATCTCGGGGGAGAGCTCTGGGGCCAACGTCCTGACTTTC. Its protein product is CASSLISGESSGANVLTF. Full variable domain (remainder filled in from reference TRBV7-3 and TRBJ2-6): GAGVSQTPSNKVTEKGKYVELRCDPISGHTALYWYRQSLGQGPEFLIYFQGTGAADDSGLPNDRFFAVRPEGSVSTLKIQRTERGDSAVYLCASSLISGESSGANVLTFGAGSRLTVL.

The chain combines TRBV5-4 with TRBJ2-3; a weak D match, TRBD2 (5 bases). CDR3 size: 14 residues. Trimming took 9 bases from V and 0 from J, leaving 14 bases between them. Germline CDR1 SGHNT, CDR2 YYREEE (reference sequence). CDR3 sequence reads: CAMQRSTSTDTQYF. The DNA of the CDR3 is TGTGCCATGCAGCGGTCGACTAGCACAGATACGCAGTATTTT. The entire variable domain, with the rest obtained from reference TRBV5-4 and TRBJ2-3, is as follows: ETGVTQSPTHLIKTRGQQVTLRCSSQSGHNTVSWYQQALGQGPQFIFQYYREEENGRGNFPPRFSGLQFPNYSSELNVNALELDDSALYLCAMQRSTSTDTQYFGPGTRLTVL.

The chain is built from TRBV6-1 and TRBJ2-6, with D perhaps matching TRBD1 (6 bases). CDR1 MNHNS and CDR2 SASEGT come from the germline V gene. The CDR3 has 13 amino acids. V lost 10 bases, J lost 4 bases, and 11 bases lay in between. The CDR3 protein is CATTGYGANVLTF. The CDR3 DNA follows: TGTGCCACCACAGGGTACGGGGCCAACGTCCTGACTTTC.

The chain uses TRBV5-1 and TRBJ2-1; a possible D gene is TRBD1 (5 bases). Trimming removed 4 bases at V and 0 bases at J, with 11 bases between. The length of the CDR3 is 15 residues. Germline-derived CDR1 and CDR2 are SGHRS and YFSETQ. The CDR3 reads CASSPGPNSYNEQFF. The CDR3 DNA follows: TGCGCCAGCAGCCCAGGGCCTAACTCCTACAATGAGCAGTTCTTC.